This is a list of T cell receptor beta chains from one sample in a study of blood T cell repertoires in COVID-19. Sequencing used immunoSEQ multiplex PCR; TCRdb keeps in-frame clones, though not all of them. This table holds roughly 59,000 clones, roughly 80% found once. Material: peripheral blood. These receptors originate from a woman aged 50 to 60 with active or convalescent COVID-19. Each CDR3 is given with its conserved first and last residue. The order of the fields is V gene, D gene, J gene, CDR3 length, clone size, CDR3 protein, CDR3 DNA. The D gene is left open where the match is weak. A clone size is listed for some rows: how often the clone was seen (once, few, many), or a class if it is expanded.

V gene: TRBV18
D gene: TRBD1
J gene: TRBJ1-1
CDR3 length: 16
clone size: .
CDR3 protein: CASSQIHDRANTEAFF
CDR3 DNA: TGTGCCAGCTCACAAATCCATGACAGGGCGAACACTGAAGCTTTCTTT

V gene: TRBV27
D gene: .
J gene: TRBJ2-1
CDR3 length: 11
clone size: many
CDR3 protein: CASSLGGTQFF
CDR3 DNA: TGTGCCAGCAGCTTAGGGGGGACCCAGTTCTTC

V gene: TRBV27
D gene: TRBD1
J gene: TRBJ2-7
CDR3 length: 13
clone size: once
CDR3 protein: CASSFTTGESVWF
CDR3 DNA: TGTGCCAGCAGTTTTACCACAGGGGAGTCTGTCTGGTTC

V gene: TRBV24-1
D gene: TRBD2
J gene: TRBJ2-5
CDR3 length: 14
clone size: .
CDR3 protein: CATGSSGRAETQYF
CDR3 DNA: TGTGCCACCGGGTCTAGCGGGAGAGCGGAGACCCAGTACTTC

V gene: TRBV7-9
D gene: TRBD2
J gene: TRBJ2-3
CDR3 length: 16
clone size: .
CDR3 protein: CASSTVIAGGADTQYF
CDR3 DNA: TGTGCCAGCAGCACAGTGATAGCGGGAGGTGCAGATACGCAGTATTTT

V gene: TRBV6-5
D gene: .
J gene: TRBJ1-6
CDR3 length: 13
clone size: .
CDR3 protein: CASQDRYNSPLHF
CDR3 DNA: TGTGCCAGCCAGGATCGCTATAATTCACCCCTCCACTTT

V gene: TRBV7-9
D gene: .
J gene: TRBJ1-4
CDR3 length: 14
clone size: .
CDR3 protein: CASSLTWGGEKLFF
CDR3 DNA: TGTGCCAGCAGCCTCACGTGGGGAGGAGAAAAACTGTTTTTT

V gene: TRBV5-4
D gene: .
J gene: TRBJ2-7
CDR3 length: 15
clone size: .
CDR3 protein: CASSLDRGAVYEQYF
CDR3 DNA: TGTGCCAGCAGCTTGGATCGGGGGGCAGTATACGAGCAGTACTTC

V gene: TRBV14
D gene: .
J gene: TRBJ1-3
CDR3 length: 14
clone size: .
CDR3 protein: CASSQAGAGNTIYF
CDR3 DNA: TGTGCCAGCAGCCAAGCAGGGGCTGGAAACACCATATATTTT

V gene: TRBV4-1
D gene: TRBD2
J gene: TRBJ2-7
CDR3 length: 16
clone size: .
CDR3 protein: CASSPNAASGSYEQYF
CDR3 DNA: TGCGCCAGCAGCCCCAACGCGGCTAGCGGCTCCTACGAGCAGTACTTC

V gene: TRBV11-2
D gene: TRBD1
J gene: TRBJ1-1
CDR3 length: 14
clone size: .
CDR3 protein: CASSEPTGTSEAFF
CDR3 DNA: TGTGCCAGCAGCGAGCCGACAGGGACATCTGAAGCTTTCTTT

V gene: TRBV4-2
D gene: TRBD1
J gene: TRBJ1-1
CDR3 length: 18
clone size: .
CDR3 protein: CASSQKSGQGGMNTEAFF
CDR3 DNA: TGTGCCAGCAGCCAAAAGTCCGGACAGGGTGGGATGAACACTGAAGCTTTCTTT

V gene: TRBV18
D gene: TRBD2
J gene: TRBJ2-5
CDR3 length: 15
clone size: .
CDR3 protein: CASSPASGRVETQYF
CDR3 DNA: TGTGCCAGCTCTCCTGCTAGCGGGAGGGTGGAGACCCAGTACTTC

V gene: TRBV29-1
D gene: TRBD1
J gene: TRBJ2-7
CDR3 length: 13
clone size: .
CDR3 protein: CSTPTGLSYEQYF
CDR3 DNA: TGCAGCACCCCGACAGGGCTCTCCTACGAGCAGTACTTC

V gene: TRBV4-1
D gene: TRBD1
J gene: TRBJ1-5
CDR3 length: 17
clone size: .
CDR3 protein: CASSPIDRGLSNQPQHF
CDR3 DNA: TGCGCCAGCAGCCCTATCGACAGGGGGTTGAGCAATCAGCCCCAGCATTTT

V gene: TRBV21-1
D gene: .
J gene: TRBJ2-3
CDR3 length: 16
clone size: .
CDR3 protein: CASSRPGLAVTDTQYF
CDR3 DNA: TGTGCCAGCAGTCGGCCGGGACTAGCAGTCACAGATACGCAGTATTTT

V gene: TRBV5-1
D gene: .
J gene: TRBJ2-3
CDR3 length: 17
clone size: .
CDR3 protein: CASSLGGQGSGPDTQYF
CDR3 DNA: TGCGCCAGCAGCTTGGGGGGGCAGGGGAGCGGCCCAGATACGCAGTATTTT

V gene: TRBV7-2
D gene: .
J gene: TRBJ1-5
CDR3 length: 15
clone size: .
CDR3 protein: CASSLSGQLNQPQHF
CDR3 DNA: TGTGCCAGCAGCTTATCAGGACAGTTGAATCAGCCCCAGCATTTT

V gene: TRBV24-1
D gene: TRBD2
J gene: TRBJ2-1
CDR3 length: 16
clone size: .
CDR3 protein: CATSDPRTSGNNEQFF
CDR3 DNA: TGTGCCACCAGTGACCCCAGGACTAGCGGTAACAATGAGCAGTTCTTC

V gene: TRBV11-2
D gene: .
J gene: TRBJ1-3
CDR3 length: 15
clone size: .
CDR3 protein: CASSSPRGSGNTIYF
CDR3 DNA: TGTGCCAGCAGCTCCCCCCGGGGCTCTGGAAACACCATATATTTT

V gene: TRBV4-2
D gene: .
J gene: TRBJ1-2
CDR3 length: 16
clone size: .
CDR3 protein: CASSQEYTGLHYGYTF
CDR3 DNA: TGTGCCAGCAGCCAAGAGTATACAGGGTTACACTATGGCTACACCTTC

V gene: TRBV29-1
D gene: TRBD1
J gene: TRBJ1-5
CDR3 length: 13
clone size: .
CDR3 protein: CSVAQGEDQPQHF
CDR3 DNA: TGCAGCGTTGCACAGGGGGAGGATCAGCCCCAGCATTTT